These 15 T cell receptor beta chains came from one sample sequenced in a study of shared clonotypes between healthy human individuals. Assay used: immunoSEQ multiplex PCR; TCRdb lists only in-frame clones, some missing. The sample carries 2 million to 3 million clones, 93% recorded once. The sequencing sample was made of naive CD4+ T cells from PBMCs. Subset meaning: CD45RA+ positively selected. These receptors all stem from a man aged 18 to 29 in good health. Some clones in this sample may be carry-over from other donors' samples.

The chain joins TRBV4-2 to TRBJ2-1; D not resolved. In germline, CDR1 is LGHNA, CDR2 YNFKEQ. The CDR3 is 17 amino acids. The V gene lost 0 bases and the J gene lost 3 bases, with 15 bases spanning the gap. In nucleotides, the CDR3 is TGTGCCAGCAGCCAAGAAATTGCTTTCTGGGTCTACAATGAGCAGTTCTTC. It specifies CASSQEIAFWVYNEQFF.

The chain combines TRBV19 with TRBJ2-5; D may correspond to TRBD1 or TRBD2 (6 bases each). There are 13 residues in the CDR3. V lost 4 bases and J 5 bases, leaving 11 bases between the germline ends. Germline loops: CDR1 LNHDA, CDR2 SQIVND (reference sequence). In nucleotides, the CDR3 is TGTGCCAGTAGTAGAACAGGGAGGGAGACCCAGTACTTC. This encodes CASSRTGRETQYF.

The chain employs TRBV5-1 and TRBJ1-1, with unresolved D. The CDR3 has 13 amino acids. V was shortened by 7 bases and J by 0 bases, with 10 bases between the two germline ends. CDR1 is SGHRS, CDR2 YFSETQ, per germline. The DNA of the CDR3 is TGCGCCAGCCGTTTTCTTGTGAACACTGAAGCTTTCTTT. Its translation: CASRFLVNTEAFF. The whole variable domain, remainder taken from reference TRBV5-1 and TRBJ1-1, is KAGVTQTPRYLIKTRGQQVTLSCSPISGHRSVSWYQQTPGQGLQFLFEYFSETQRNKGNFPGRFSGRQFSNSRSEMNVSTLELGDSALYLCASRFLVNTEAFFGQGTRLTVV.

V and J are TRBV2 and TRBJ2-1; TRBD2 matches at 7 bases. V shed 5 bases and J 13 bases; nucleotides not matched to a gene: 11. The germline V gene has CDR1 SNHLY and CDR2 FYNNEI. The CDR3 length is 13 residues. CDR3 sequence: CASSSLKREGQFF. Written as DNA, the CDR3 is TGTGCCAGCAGTTCTTTAAAGCGGGAAGGACAGTTCTTC.

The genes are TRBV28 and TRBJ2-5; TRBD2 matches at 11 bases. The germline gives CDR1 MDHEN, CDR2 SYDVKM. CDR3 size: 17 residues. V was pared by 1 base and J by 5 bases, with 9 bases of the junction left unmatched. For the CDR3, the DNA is TGTGCCAGCAGTTTATTTGCTAGCGGGAGGTCTCGGGAGACCCAGTACTTC. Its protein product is CASSLFASGRSRETQYF.

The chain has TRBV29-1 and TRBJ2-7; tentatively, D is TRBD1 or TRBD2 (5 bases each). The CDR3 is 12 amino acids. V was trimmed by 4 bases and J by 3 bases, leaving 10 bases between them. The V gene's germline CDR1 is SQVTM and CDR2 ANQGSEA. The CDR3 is CSVAYGGYEQYF. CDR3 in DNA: TGCAGCGTTGCGTATGGGGGCTACGAGCAGTACTTC.

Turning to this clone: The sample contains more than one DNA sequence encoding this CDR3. The CDR3 sequence: CASSLGTVSSYNSPLHF. CDR3 DNA sequence: TGCGCCAGCAGCTTGGGGACAGTTAGCTCCTATAATTCACCCCTCCACTTT. The rearrangement links TRBV5-1 to TRBJ1-6; tentative D call: TRBD1 (6 bases). Germline V CDR1 and CDR2: SGHRS, YFSETQ. Trimming stripped 0 bases from V and 0 bases from J, with 10 bases between. The CDR3 runs to 17 residues.

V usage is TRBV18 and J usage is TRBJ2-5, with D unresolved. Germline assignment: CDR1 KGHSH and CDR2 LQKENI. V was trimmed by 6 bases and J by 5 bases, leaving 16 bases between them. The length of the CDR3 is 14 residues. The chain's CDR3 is CASSLLRSVETQYF. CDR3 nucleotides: TGTGCCAGCTCCTTGCTTAGGTCCGTGGAGACCCAGTACTTC. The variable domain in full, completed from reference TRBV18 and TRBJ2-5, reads NAGVMQNPRHLVRRRGQEARLRCSPMKGHSHVYWYRQLPEEGLKFMVYLQKENIIDESGMPKERFSAEFPKEGPSILRIQQVVRGDSAAYFCASSLLRSVETQYFGPGTRLLVL.

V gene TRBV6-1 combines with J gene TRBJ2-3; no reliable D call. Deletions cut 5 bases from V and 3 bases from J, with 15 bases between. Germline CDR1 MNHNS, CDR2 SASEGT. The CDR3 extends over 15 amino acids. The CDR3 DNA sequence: TGTGCCAGCAGTCGGCTTCCAGAAGGGACAGATACGCAGTATTTT. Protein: CASSRLPEGTDTQYF.

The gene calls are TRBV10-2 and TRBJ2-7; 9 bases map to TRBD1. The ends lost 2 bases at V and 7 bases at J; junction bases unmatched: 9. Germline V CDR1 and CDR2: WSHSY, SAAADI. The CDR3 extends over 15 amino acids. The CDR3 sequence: CASSEMGQGRGEQYF. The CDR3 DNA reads TGCGCCAGCAGTGAGATGGGACAGGGACGAGGGGAGCAGTACTTC.

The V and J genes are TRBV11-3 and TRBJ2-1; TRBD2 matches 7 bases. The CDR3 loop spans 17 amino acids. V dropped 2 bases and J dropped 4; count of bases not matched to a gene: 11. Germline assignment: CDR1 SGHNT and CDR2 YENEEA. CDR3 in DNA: TGTGCCAGCAGCTTACAAAACGGACTAGTCTCTTACAATGAGCAGTTCTTC. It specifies CASSLQNGLVSYNEQFF.

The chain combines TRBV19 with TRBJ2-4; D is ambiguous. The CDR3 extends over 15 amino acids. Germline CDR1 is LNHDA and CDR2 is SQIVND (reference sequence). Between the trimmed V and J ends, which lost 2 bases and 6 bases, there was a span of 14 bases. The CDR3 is CASSISPTGGNIQYF. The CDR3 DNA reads TGTGCCAGTAGTATAAGCCCCACCGGCGGAAACATTCAGTACTTC.

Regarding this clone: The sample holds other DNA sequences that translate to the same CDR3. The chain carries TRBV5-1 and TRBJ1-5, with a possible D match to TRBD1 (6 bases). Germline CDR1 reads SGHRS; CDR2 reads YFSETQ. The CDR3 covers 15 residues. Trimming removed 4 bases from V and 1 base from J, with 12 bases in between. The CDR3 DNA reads TGCGCCAGCAGCCCGGAAGGGGGAAGCAATCAGCCCCAGCATTTT. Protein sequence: CASSPEGGSNQPQHF.

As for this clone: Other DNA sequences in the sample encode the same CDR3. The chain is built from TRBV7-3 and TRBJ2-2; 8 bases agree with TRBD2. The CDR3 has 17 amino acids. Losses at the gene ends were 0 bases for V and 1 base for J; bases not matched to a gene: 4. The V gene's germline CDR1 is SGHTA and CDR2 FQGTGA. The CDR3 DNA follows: TGTGCCAGCAGCTTAACTGTCCTAGCGGGGAACACCGGGGAGCTGTTTTTT. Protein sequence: CASSLTVLAGNTGELFF.

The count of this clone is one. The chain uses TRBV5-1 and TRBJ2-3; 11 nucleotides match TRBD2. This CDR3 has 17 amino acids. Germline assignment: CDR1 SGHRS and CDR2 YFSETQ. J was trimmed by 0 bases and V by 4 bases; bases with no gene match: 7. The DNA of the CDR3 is TGCGCCAGCAGCCTCAGGACTAGCGGGCTTAGCACAGATACGCAGTATTTT. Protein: CASSLRTSGLSTDTQYF.